This TCR beta chain was identified during a study of cytomegalovirus exposure and HLA in healthy donors. V lost 0 bases to trimming and J lost 1 base, with 7 bases between them. CDR1 and CDR2 from the germline V gene are SGHNT and YYREEE (reference sequence). The CDR3 spans 14 residues. The study ran its PCR with 60 Vbeta and 13 Jbeta primers. Profiled with immunoSEQ multiplex PCR; TCRdb holds only in-frame clones, not every one. The sample lists more than 85,000 clones; 76% were seen once. Sequenced: PBMCs. V and J are TRBV5-4 and TRBJ1-2, with D possibly matching TRBD1 (5 bases). This receptor was identified in a man aged 25 to 40 in good health and CMV-seropositive. The CDR3 loop is CASSLEGFNYGYTF. CDR3 nucleotide sequence: TGTGCCAGCAGCTTGGAGGGGTTTAACTATGGCTACACCTTC.